These T cell receptor beta chains were read from a single sample in a study of blood T cells in healthy people across ages. TCRdb redid the calling of the 5' RACE reads with MiXCR, one entry per CDR3 protein. Among 1.8 million or so distinct CDR3 sequences, about two fifths were seen once, and the ten largest hold roughly 24%. The specimen sequenced was blood. These receptors were obtained from a human donor in good health. Each CDR3 is given without its conserved first and last residue. Fields, in order: clone size, J gene, V gene, CDR3 protein. The size field is filled for only some rows; it gives once, few, many or a size class.

clone size: .; J gene: TRBJ2-3; V gene: TRBV27; CDR3 protein: ASSLGSYHTQY
clone size: .; J gene: .; V gene: TRBV6-1; CDR3 protein: ASSEASRGDPYEQY
clone size: few; J gene: TRBJ1-1; V gene: TRBV6-6; CDR3 protein: ASSYSIGDTEAF
clone size: .; J gene: TRBJ1-2; V gene: TRBV7-2; CDR3 protein: ASSLDIRDYGYT
clone size: once; J gene: TRBJ1-1; V gene: TRBV20-1; CDR3 protein: SAPTPRGSFEAF
clone size: once; J gene: TRBJ1-2; V gene: TRBV11-2; CDR3 protein: ASSSPRQVQFYGYT
clone size: .; J gene: TRBJ2-1; V gene: TRBV12-3/TRBV12-4; CDR3 protein: ASRGDNNEQF
clone size: .; J gene: TRBJ1-1; V gene: TRBV7-9; CDR3 protein: ASSPAGTGNTEAF
clone size: few; J gene: TRBJ1-2; V gene: TRBV28; CDR3 protein: ASSLGPFVTGQANYGYT
clone size: few; J gene: TRBJ2-5; V gene: TRBV29-1; CDR3 protein: SVEGGALPILETQY
clone size: .; J gene: TRBJ1-4; V gene: TRBV3-1; CDR3 protein: ASSIRAYNEKLF
clone size: .; J gene: TRBJ1-4; V gene: TRBV7-8; CDR3 protein: ASFQRYGATNEKLF
clone size: .; J gene: TRBJ1-2; V gene: TRBV25-1; CDR3 protein: ASKKGTGAYGYT
clone size: .; J gene: TRBJ2-1; V gene: TRBV15; CDR3 protein: ATSRVGRGNYNEQF
clone size: few; J gene: TRBJ1-1; V gene: TRBV7-9; CDR3 protein: ASSPLGSVNTEAF
clone size: once; J gene: TRBJ2-2; V gene: TRBV5-6; CDR3 protein: ASSFGPGGITGELF
clone size: .; J gene: TRBJ2-1; V gene: TRBV7-9; CDR3 protein: ASSQLRADEQF
clone size: few; J gene: TRBJ1-1; V gene: TRBV6-2/TRBV6-3; CDR3 protein: ASSFFPSRGNTEAF
clone size: few; J gene: TRBJ1-5; V gene: TRBV20-1; CDR3 protein: SALRGQGYQPQH
clone size: .; J gene: TRBJ2-5; V gene: TRBV13; CDR3 protein: ASSLRKTQETQY
clone size: .; J gene: TRBJ2-3; V gene: TRBV2; CDR3 protein: ASSVAGTADTQY
clone size: .; J gene: TRBJ1-1; V gene: TRBV7-6; CDR3 protein: ASSLARPEAF
clone size: .; J gene: TRBJ2-7; V gene: TRBV4-3; CDR3 protein: ASSQGTWTEYEQY
clone size: .; J gene: TRBJ2-3; V gene: TRBV28; CDR3 protein: ASSLVNTQY